Presented here are 26 T cell receptor beta chains from one specimen sequenced in a study of cytomegalovirus exposure and HLA in healthy donors. PCR amplification relied on 60 Vbeta primers (plus 13 Jbeta primers). Libraries were prepared by immunoSEQ multiplex PCR; TCRdb keeps only in-frame clonotypes and omits some of them. The sample has around 98,000 clones, about four fifths seen once. Sequences were obtained from PBMCs. The origin of the receptors is a human donor in good health.

This chain joins TRBV7-7 and TRBJ2-2, with 8 nucleotides matching TRBD2. CDR1 and CDR2 from the germline V gene are SSHAT and FNYEAQ (reference sequence). The junction had 11 bases not matched to a gene; V was cut back by 4 bases and J by 7 bases. The CDR3 totals 16 residues. The CDR3 coding sequence is TGTGCCAGCAGCTCCGAGCCCGGGAGGGCCCACGGGGAGCTGTTTTTT. Amino acid sequence: CASSSEPGRAHGELFF. The full variable domain, rest sourced from reference TRBV7-7 and TRBJ2-2, is GAGVSQSPRYKVTKRGQDVTLRCDPISSHATLYWYQQALGQGPEFLTYFNYEAQPDKSGLPSDRFSAERPEGSISTLTIQRTEQRDSAMYRCASSSEPGRAHGELFFGEGSRLTVL.

The rearrangement joins TRBV5-1 to TRBJ2-7; unclear D gene. The germline gives CDR1 SGHRS, CDR2 YFSETQ. The V end lost 0 bases, the J end lost 10 bases, and 23 bases lay between the germline ends. The CDR3 has 16 residues. The CDR3 nucleotides read TGCGCCAGCAGCTTGGTAGGTCAGACCGCTACATCAGGTCAGTACTTC. It specifies CASSLVGQTATSGQYF.

The gene calls are TRBV7-2 and TRBJ1-4; maybe TRBD1 (5 bases). The length of the CDR3 is 16 residues. With 5 bases removed from V and 4 bases from J, the gap between germline ends came to 17 bases. The germline V gene has CDR1 SGHTA and CDR2 FQGNSA. The DNA of the CDR3 is TGTGCCAGCAGCCTCCAGCCGGGGGGTTATAATGAAAAACTGTTTTTT. Its protein product is CASSLQPGGYNEKLFF. The complete variable domain, with remaining parts taken from reference TRBV7-2 and TRBJ1-4, reads GAGVSQSPSNKVTEKGKDVELRCDPISGHTALYWYRQSLGQGLEFLIYFQGNSAPDKSGLPSDRFSAERTGGSVSTLTIQRTQQEDSAVYLCASSLQPGGYNEKLFFGSGTQLSVL.

CDR3 amino acids: CASSLVRANQPQHF. In nucleotides, the CDR3 is TGTGCCAGCAGCTTAGTCAGGGCCAATCAGCCCCAGCATTTT. V and J are TRBV7-8 and TRBJ1-5; a possible D gene is TRBD1 (5 bases). Trimming left V 1 base short and J 3 bases short, with 7 bases between. CDR1 and CDR2 (germline): SGHVS, FQNEAQ. This CDR3 is built from 14 residues. Full variable domain (missing parts from reference TRBV7-8 and TRBJ1-5): GAGVSQSPRYKVAKRGQDVALRCDPISGHVSLFWYQQALGQGPEFLTYFQNEAQLDKSGLPSDRFFAERPEGSVSTLKIQRTQQEDSAVYLCASSLVRANQPQHFGDGTRLSIL.

This clone was recorded a few times. The chain links TRBV9 to TRBJ2-1, with 8 bases matching TRBD2. There are 15 residues in the CDR3. Germline CDR1 is SGDLS and CDR2 is YYNGEE. Germline trimming cut 0 bases from V and 4 bases from J; bases unmatched to any gene: 3. In DNA form, the CDR3 reads TGTGCCAGCAGCGTAGGTAGCGGGGAGTACAATGAGCAGTTCTTC. Its protein is CASSVGSGEYNEQFF.

The gene calls are TRBV13 and TRBJ2-7, with 10 bases fitting TRBD1. Germline trimming cut 5 bases from V and 3 bases from J; bases unmatched to any gene: 4. The CDR3 has 14 amino acids. CDR1 is PRHDT, CDR2 FYEKMQ, per germline (reference sequence). This chain's CDR3 is CASSQRTGGYEQYF. The CDR3, as DNA: TGTGCCAGCAGCCAGAGGACAGGGGGCTACGAGCAGTACTTC.

This clone occurred once. This chain joins TRBV2 and TRBJ2-5; TRBD1 agrees at 9 bases. The J call may be incorrect, as the DNA end agrees better with TRBJ2-7. The CDR3 length is 15 residues. The germline CDR1 and CDR2 sequences are SNHLY and FYNNEI. CDR3 amino acids: CASSVMGTGNHEQYF. CDR3 nucleotide sequence: TGTGCCAGCAGTGTCATGGGGACAGGGAACCACGAGCAGTACTTC.

The V gene is TRBV6-1, the J gene TRBJ1-5; D uncertain. The CDR3 length is 14 residues. Germline values: CDR1 MNHNS, CDR2 SASEGT. Trimming cost V 3 bases and J 3 bases, with 9 bases left between them. The chain's CDR3 is CASSDAGANQPQHF. The CDR3 coding sequence is TGTGCCAGCAGTGATGCGGGAGCCAATCAGCCCCAGCATTTT.

CDR3 nucleotide sequence: TGTGCCAGCAGTTACTCCGTGGCAGCTTGGAGCACTGAAGCTTTCTTT. Its translation is CASSYSVAAWSTEAFF. The chain uses TRBV6-5 and TRBJ1-1; D remains unclear. This CDR3 has 16 amino acids. V was trimmed by 0 bases and J by 4 bases, leaving 15 bases between them. Germline V lookup: CDR1 MNHEY, CDR2 SVGAGI.

This chain uses TRBV11-2 with TRBJ2-3; D not resolved. V was pared by 5 bases and J by 0 bases, with 9 bases between. CDR1 is SGHAT, CDR2 FQNNGV, per germline. CDR3 length: 14 residues. CDR3 loop: CASSLRSSTDTQYF. DNA for the CDR3: TGTGCCAGCAGCCTTCGGAGTAGCACAGATACGCAGTATTTT.

This sequence joins TRBV4-1 and TRBJ2-5, with D possibly being TRBD1 (6 bases). TRBJ2-7 matches the DNA end more closely, so the J call is doubtful. The CDR3 totals 15 residues. The germline V gene encodes CDR1 MGHRA and CDR2 YSYEKL. CDR3 sequence reads: CASSQSQTGSYEQYF. The CDR3, as DNA: TGCGCCAGCAGCCAATCTCAGACAGGATCCTACGAGCAGTACTTC.

This chain connects TRBV6-5 to TRBJ2-3; 7 nucleotides line up with TRBD1. The V segment lost 6 bases and the J segment 3 bases; nucleotides outside the gene matches: 6. Per the germline V gene, CDR1 is MNHEY and CDR2 is SVGAGI. This CDR3 is built from 14 residues. The CDR3: CASSLGTVTDTQYF. As DNA, the CDR3 is TGTGCCAGCAGCCTCGGGACAGTGACAGATACGCAGTATTTT.

CDR3 in DNA: TGTGCCAGCAGCCTTAGCGGGGGGGCCAAAGAGACCCAGTACTTC. Translated, it gives CASSLSGGAKETQYF. V is TRBV7-9 and J is TRBJ2-5; TRBD2 agrees at 11 bases. CDR3 length equals 15 residues. Per germline, CDR1 SEHNR and CDR2 FQNEAQ (reference sequence). Unmatched junction bases numbered 5, after V lost 5 bases and J lost 3 bases.

This chain uses TRBV5-1 with TRBJ1-5; tentative D call: TRBD1 (5 bases). Trimming took off 0 bases at V and 3 bases at J, with 10 bases between the two ends. From germline, CDR1 is SGHRS and CDR2 YFSETQ. The CDR3 totals 15 residues. CDR3 protein: CASSLVGGNNQPQHF. The CDR3 coding sequence is TGCGCCAGCAGCTTGGTGGGGGGAAACAATCAGCCCCAGCATTTT. The full variable domain, in which reference TRBV5-1 and TRBJ1-5 provide the parts outside the CDR3, is KAGVTQTPRYLIKTRGQQVTLSCSPISGHRSVSWYQQTPGQGLQFLFEYFSETQRNKGNFPGRFSGRQFSNSRSEMNVSTLELGDSALYLCASSLVGGNNQPQHFGDGTRLSIL.

This clone turned up a few times. The CDR3, as DNA: TGTGCCAGCAGTCTCGCGCGGTGGGAGCAGTACTTC. Its translation: CASSLARWEQYF. J is TRBJ2-7 and V is TRBV6-1; D not certain. From germline, CDR1 is MNHNS and CDR2 SASEGT. There are 12 residues in the CDR3. The ends were cut back, 5 bases at V and 7 bases at J, with 12 bases in the middle.

This CDR3 is CASSSDWVGNQPQHF. The DNA of the CDR3 is TGTGCCAGCAGCTCCGACTGGGTTGGCAATCAGCCCCAGCATTTT. V usage is TRBV7-8 and J usage is TRBJ1-5; D is ambiguous. The germline gives CDR1 SGHVS, CDR2 FQNEAQ. The V end lost 4 bases, the J end lost 2 bases, and 12 bases lay between the germline ends. The CDR3 runs 15 residues.

The gene calls are TRBV19 and TRBJ2-1; TRBD2 agrees at 10 bases. The germline V gene encodes CDR1 LNHDA and CDR2 SQIVND (reference sequence). CDR3 length: 16 amino acids. Losses at the gene ends were 4 bases for V and 2 bases for J; bases not matched to a gene: 5. CDR3: CASSTRAGGPYNEQFF. In DNA, the CDR3 is TGTGCCAGTAGTACCCGAGCGGGAGGGCCCTACAATGAGCAGTTCTTC.

The rearrangement uses TRBV5-1 and TRBJ2-6, with a tentative D call TRBD1 (5 bases). Per germline, CDR1 SGHRS and CDR2 YFSETQ. The CDR3 contains 14 residues. The V and J ends lost 2 bases and 4 bases respectively, with 7 bases between them. In DNA, the CDR3 is TGCGCCAGCAGCTTAAGGGGCGGGGCCAACGTCCTGACTTTC. Translation gives CASSLRGGANVLTF. The whole variable domain, filled in from reference TRBV5-1 and TRBJ2-6, reads KAGVTQTPRYLIKTRGQQVTLSCSPISGHRSVSWYQQTPGQGLQFLFEYFSETQRNKGNFPGRFSGRQFSNSRSEMNVSTLELGDSALYLCASSLRGGANVLTFGAGSRLTVL.

The chain joins TRBV6-5 to TRBJ1-2; D is uncertain. CDR3 size: 15 residues. The V end lost 0 bases, the J end lost 0 bases, and 8 bases lay between the germline ends. In germline, CDR1 is MNHEY, CDR2 SVGAGI. Written as DNA, the CDR3 is TGTGCCAGCAGTTACTCGACTTCTTCTAACTATGGCTACACCTTC. Amino acid sequence: CASSYSTSSNYGYTF.

This chain connects TRBV14 to TRBJ2-2; 7 bases are shared with TRBD1. CDR3 size: 13 residues. Per germline, CDR1 SGHDN and CDR2 FVKESK. V was clipped by 6 bases and J by 6 bases; unmatched bases: 4. DNA of the CDR3: TGTGCCAGCAGAATGCAGGGGGCCGGGGAGCTGTTTTTT. It encodes CASRMQGAGELFF.

The V and J genes are TRBV27 and TRBJ2-5; 7 nucleotides align to TRBD1. Trimming cost V 8 bases and J 2 bases; bases outside gene matches: 8. CDR3 length: 14 amino acids. In germline, CDR1 is MNHEY, CDR2 SMNVEV (reference sequence). The DNA of the CDR3 is TGTGCCAGCGGTCGACAGGGACGGCAAGAGACCCAGTACTTC. Residues: CASGRQGRQETQYF.

This rearrangement joins TRBV29-1 to TRBJ2-1, with 8 positions matching TRBD2. The V gene end was trimmed by 4 bases and the J gene end by 4 bases; junction bases not matched to a gene: 6. The CDR3 is 14 amino acids. Germline V lookup: CDR1 SQVTM, CDR2 ANQGSEA. The CDR3 protein is CSVGSGGTYNEQFF. In DNA form, the CDR3 reads TGCAGCGTTGGGAGCGGGGGAACTTACAATGAGCAGTTCTTC.

This clone has a handful of counts. The chain is built from TRBV14 and TRBJ2-1, with 14 positions matching TRBD2. Germline trimming cut 3 bases from V and 6 bases from J; bases unmatched to any gene: 1. CDR1 SGHDN and CDR2 FVKESK come from the germline V gene. The CDR3 length is 15 residues. The CDR3 spells CASSQTSGGGNEQFF. CDR3 bases: TGTGCCAGCAGCCAGACTAGCGGGGGGGGCAATGAGCAGTTCTTC. Looking up the rest from reference TRBV14 and TRBJ2-1 gives the full variable domain: EAGVTQFPSHSVIEKGQTVTLRCDPISGHDNLYWYRRVMGKEIKFLLHFVKESKQDESGMPNNRFLAERTGGTYSTLKVQPAELEDSGVYFCASSQTSGGGNEQFFGPGTRLTVL.

This clone was seen more than once but under ten times. This sequence joins TRBV19 and TRBJ1-2; D is unclear. CDR1 and CDR2 from the germline V gene are LNHDA and SQIVND (reference sequence). The CDR3 extends over 12 amino acids. The V and J ends lost 6 bases and 5 bases respectively, with 10 bases between them. Here the CDR3 reads CASSNGLYGYTF. CDR3 in DNA: TGTGCCAGTAGCAATGGACTTTATGGCTACACCTTC.

The chain couples TRBV5-1 to TRBJ1-5, with D possibly being TRBD1 (6 bases). The CDR3 runs to 14 residues. V gave up 8 bases and J gave up 1 base, with 13 bases separating them. Looked up from germline, CDR1 is SGHRS and CDR2 is YFSETQ. The CDR3 nucleotides are TGCGCCAGTTCACAGGGCGGCAGCAATCAGCCCCAGCATTTT. Residues: CASSQGGSNQPQHF.

The V gene is TRBV27, the J gene TRBJ1-2; D is uncertain. The V and J ends lost 4 bases and 6 bases respectively, with 12 bases between them. The CDR3 has 13 amino acids. CDR1 MNHEY and CDR2 SMNVEV come from the germline V gene (reference sequence). CDR3 residues: CASSSYPLHGYTF. The CDR3 DNA follows: TGTGCCAGCAGTTCCTACCCATTACATGGCTACACCTTC.